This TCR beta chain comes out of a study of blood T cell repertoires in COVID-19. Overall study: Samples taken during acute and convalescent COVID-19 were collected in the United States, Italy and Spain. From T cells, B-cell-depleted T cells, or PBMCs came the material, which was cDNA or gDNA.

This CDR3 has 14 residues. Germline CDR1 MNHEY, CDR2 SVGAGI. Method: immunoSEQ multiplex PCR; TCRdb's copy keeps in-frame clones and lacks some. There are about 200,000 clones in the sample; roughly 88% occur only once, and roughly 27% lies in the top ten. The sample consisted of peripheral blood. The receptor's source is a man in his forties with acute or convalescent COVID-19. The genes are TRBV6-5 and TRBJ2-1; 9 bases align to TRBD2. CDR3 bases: TGTGCGAGCGGGCGGGAGGGGGAGTGGGATGAGCAGTTCTTC. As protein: CASGREGEWDEQFF.